These 28 T cell receptor beta chains came from one sample sequenced in a study of a mutant IDH1 vaccine in newly diagnosed glioma. Time point denoted: baseline, week 1 (first vaccination visit). Treatment: pre-vaccination baseline after standard-of-care therapy. TCRdb keeps only in-frame clones here, not all; method: immunoSEQ multiplex PCR. The sample includes about 23,000 clones, roughly 92% of them seen just once. The starting material was PBMCs, obtained from a glioma patient treated with radiotherapy, temozolomide or both. These receptor sequences come from a man aged 25 to 45 with glioma.

The chain links TRBV2 to TRBJ2-3; 10 positions agree with TRBD2. Germline-derived CDR1 and CDR2 are SNHLY and FYNNEI. CDR3 length: 15 residues. Unmatched junction bases numbered 8, after V lost 7 bases and J lost 4 bases. In DNA, the CDR3 is TGTGCCAGCACCCCTGGGAGCGGGAGGGCAGATACGCAGTATTTT. It translates to CASTPGSGRADTQYF.

This chain connects TRBV11-2 to TRBJ2-7; the D gene is possibly TRBD1 (6 bases). Germline V gives CDR1 SGHAT, CDR2 FQNNGV. The CDR3 extends over 16 amino acids. V was trimmed by 1 base and J by 2 bases, leaving 15 bases between them. The CDR3 DNA reads TGTGCCAGCAGCTTAGGCGTACAGGGTAGAACCTACGAGCAGTACTTC. As protein: CASSLGVQGRTYEQYF.

A few counts support this clone. J is TRBJ2-3 and V is TRBV5-1, with 7 bases matching TRBD2. This CDR3 is built from 11 residues. J gave up 8 bases and V 3 bases, and 0 bases lay outside the gene matches. The germline V gene has CDR1 SGHRS and CDR2 YFSETQ. This chain's CDR3 is CASSWEGTQYF. For the CDR3, the DNA is TGCGCCAGCAGCTGGGAGGGTACGCAGTATTTT.

The CDR3 bases are TGTGCCAGCACCGGGGGAGGGGTGAGCTATGGCTACACCTTC. This codes for CASTGGGVSYGYTF. The gene calls are TRBV11-2 and TRBJ1-2; TRBD1 is a possible D gene (5 bases). V shed 7 bases and J shed 4 bases, with 16 bases lying between them. The germline V gene has CDR1 SGHAT and CDR2 FQNNGV. This CDR3 has 14 residues.

V usage is TRBV7-7 and J usage is TRBJ2-5, with TRBD1 matching over 7 bases. The CDR3 has 14 residues. Trimming took 1 base from V and 4 from J; bases not matched to a gene: 3. Germline CDR1 and CDR2: SSHAT and FNYEAQ (reference sequence). The CDR3: CASSLGGGTETQYF. The DNA for the CDR3 is TGTGCCAGCAGCTTAGGAGGGGGCACAGAGACCCAGTACTTC. Full variable domain (rest looked up from reference TRBV7-7 and TRBJ2-5): GAGVSQSPRYKVTKRGQDVTLRCDPISSHATLYWYQQALGQGPEFLTYFNYEAQPDKSGLPSDRFSAERPEGSISTLTIQRTEQRDSAMYRCASSLGGGTETQYFGPGTRLLVL.

The CDR3: CASSIDLQGNYEQYF. The CDR3 region has the DNA TGTGCCAGTAGTATAGATTTACAGGGGAACTACGAGCAGTACTTC. This chain uses TRBV19 with TRBJ2-7; 7 bases align to TRBD1. CDR1 and CDR2 (germline): LNHDA, SQIVND (reference sequence). Losses at the gene ends were 0 bases for V and 3 bases for J; bases not matched to a gene: 5. The CDR3 is 15 amino acids.

V and J are TRBV6-5 and TRBJ2-3; 9 nucleotides line up with TRBD1. V shed 2 bases and J 4 bases; nucleotides not matched to a gene: 7. CDR1 is MNHEY, CDR2 SVGAGI, per germline. The CDR3 loop spans 16 amino acids. The DNA of the CDR3 is TGTGCCAGCAGTTACCAGACAGGGGGTCTGGCAGATACGCAGTATTTT. It encodes CASSYQTGGLADTQYF.

This clone was seen only once. The V and J genes are TRBV2 and TRBJ2-3; 7 bases align to TRBD2. Germline trimming cut 7 bases from V and 4 bases from J; bases unmatched to any gene: 8. The CDR3 is made up of 14 amino acids. Germline V gene data show CDR1 as SNHLY and CDR2 as FYNNEI. DNA for the CDR3: TGTGCCAGCAAGTCGGGAGGCCCGGCAGATACGCAGTATTTT. Residues: CASKSGGPADTQYF.

V and J are TRBV5-1 and TRBJ2-2; TRBD2 aligns across 11 bases. Trimming took 0 bases from V and 6 from J; bases not matched to a gene: 7. The CDR3 has 17 amino acids. Per germline, CDR1 SGHRS and CDR2 YFSETQ. CDR3 coding DNA: TGCGCCAGCAGCTTGGCCAACCTAGCGGGAGGCTCCGGGGAGCTGTTTTTT. It translates to CASSLANLAGGSGELFF.

The rearrangement uses TRBV29-1 and TRBJ2-3; D unresolved. This CDR3 is 11 amino acids long. Trimming pared 4 bases from V and 1 base from J, leaving 3 bases between. Per the germline V gene, CDR1 is SQVTM and CDR2 is ANQGSEA. The CDR3 DNA is TGCAGCGTTGCGGGCACAGATACGCAGTATTTT. Encoded protein: CSVAGTDTQYF.

This clone was seen only once. This chain connects TRBV5-1 to TRBJ1-1; D perhaps matches TRBD1 (5 bases). The CDR3 extends over 14 amino acids. V was shortened by 4 bases and J by 0 bases, with 10 bases between the two germline ends. Germline lookup yields CDR1 SGHRS and CDR2 YFSETQ. The CDR3 sequence is CASSPDSMNTEAFF. CDR3 bases: TGCGCCAGCAGCCCCGACAGCATGAACACTGAAGCTTTCTTT.

In nucleotides, the CDR3 is TGTGCTAGTGGTCTAACCTACGAGCAGTACTTC. Translating it yields CASGLTYEQYF. This chain links TRBV12-5 with TRBJ2-7, with D uncertain. This CDR3 spans 11 amino acids. Germline V CDR1 and CDR2: LGHNT, FRNRAP. V lost 5 bases to trimming and J lost 2 bases, with 4 bases between them. Full variable domain (remainder filled in from reference TRBV12-5 and TRBJ2-7): DARVTQTPRHKVTEMGQEVTMRCQPILGHNTVFWYRQTMMQGLELLAYFRNRAPLDDSGMPKDRFSAEMPDATLATLKIQPSEPRDSAVYFCASGLTYEQYFGPGTRLTVT.

The gene calls are TRBV6-1 and TRBJ2-7; D is ambiguous. V was pared by 0 bases and J by 9 bases, with 12 bases between. The CDR3 contains 13 residues. In germline, CDR1 is MNHNS, CDR2 SASEGT. Here the CDR3 reads CASSEALAFAQYF. The CDR3 nucleotides are TGTGCCAGCAGTGAAGCGCTGGCGTTCGCGCAGTACTTC.

The V gene is TRBV6-6, the J gene TRBJ1-2; D gene ambiguous. The V gene lost 2 bases and the J gene lost 4 bases, with 11 bases spanning the gap. The length of the CDR3 is 14 residues. Germline assignment: CDR1 MNHNY and CDR2 SVGAGI (reference sequence). The CDR3 spells CASSYAEDFYGYTF. The CDR3 DNA follows: TGTGCCAGCAGTTACGCGGAGGATTTCTATGGCTACACCTTC.

J is TRBJ2-5 and V is TRBV30; D call uncertain. Trimming left V 1 base short and J 5 bases short, with 8 bases between. The CDR3 runs 12 residues. CDR1 and CDR2 from the germline V gene are GTSNPN and SVGIG (reference sequence). DNA of the CDR3: TGTGCCTGGAGTGGCCTTGGGGAGACCCAGTACTTC. This gives the protein CAWSGLGETQYF. The complete variable domain, with remaining parts taken from reference TRBV30 and TRBJ2-5, reads SQTIHQWPATLVQPVGSPLSLECTVEGTSNPNLYWYRQAAGRGLQLLFYSVGIGQISSEVPQNLSASRPQDRQFILSSKKLLLSDSGFYLCAWSGLGETQYFGPGTRLLVL.

The V gene is TRBV30, the J gene TRBJ2-6; TRBD1 might be the D (5 bases). The CDR3 totals 17 residues. Germline V CDR1 and CDR2: GTSNPN, SVGIG (reference sequence). CDR3 sequence reads: CAKRRKKGSPGANVLTF. In DNA form, the CDR3 reads TGTGCTAAGAGGCGGAAAAAGGGGTCCCCTGGGGCCAACGTCCTGACTTTC.

This clone was counted only a few times. The chain joins TRBV10-3 to TRBJ1-5, with D tentatively TRBD1 (5 bases). Looked up from germline, CDR1 is ENHRY and CDR2 is SYGVKD. The CDR3 sequence is 16 residues long. V gave up 0 bases and J gave up 0 bases, with 9 bases separating them. CDR3 in amino acids: CAISESGVYSNQPQHF. Written as DNA, the CDR3 is TGTGCCATCAGTGAGTCGGGGGTCTATAGCAATCAGCCCCAGCATTTT.

The V and J genes are TRBV4-1 and TRBJ2-6, with D uncertain. V was clipped by 1 base and J by 3 bases, with 13 bases between them. The CDR3 contains 17 residues. Germline values: CDR1 MGHRA, CDR2 YSYEKL. The CDR3 sequence is CASSQAQAQSGANVLTF. CDR3 bases: TGCGCCAGCAGCCAAGCTCAGGCCCAAAGTGGGGCCAACGTCCTGACTTTC.

J is TRBJ2-7 and V is TRBV6-5, with D maybe TRBD1 (6 bases). CDR1 and CDR2 from the germline V gene are MNHEY and SVGAGI. V lost 1 base and J 3 bases, leaving 7 bases between the germline ends. The CDR3 loop spans 13 amino acids. The CDR3 DNA sequence: TGTGCCAGCAGTTACTTAGGGGGCTACGAGCAGTACTTC. Protein sequence: CASSYLGGYEQYF.

This clone was recorded only once. The V gene is TRBV7-7, the J gene TRBJ2-5, with D perhaps TRBD2 (5 bases). The CDR3 is 12 amino acids. Looked up from germline, CDR1 is SSHAT and CDR2 is FNYEAQ (reference sequence). V gave up 5 bases and J gave up 5 bases, with 9 bases separating them. CDR3 nucleotides: TGTGCCAGCAGCCCCCCGGGGGAGACCCAGTACTTC. It codes for CASSPPGETQYF. Full variable domain (remainder filled in from reference TRBV7-7 and TRBJ2-5): GAGVSQSPRYKVTKRGQDVTLRCDPISSHATLYWYQQALGQGPEFLTYFNYEAQPDKSGLPSDRFSAERPEGSISTLTIQRTEQRDSAMYRCASSPPGETQYFGPGTRLLVL.

This sequence joins TRBV2 and TRBJ1-6; TRBD1 aligns across 9 bases. This CDR3 region has 21 residues. V trimming: 10 bases; J trimming: 1 base; junction bases outside the gene matches: 23. The germline CDR1 and CDR2 sequences are SNHLY and FYNNEI. CDR3 in DNA: TGTGCCATCACTGGAGGCCTGGGACAGGGAATGAAAGGATCCTATAATTCACCCCTCCACTTT. The encoded protein is CAITGGLGQGMKGSYNSPLHF. Variable domain in full (rest from reference TRBV2 and TRBJ1-6): EPEVTQTPSHQVTQMGQEVILRCVPISNHLYFYWYRQILGQKVEFLVSFYNNEISEKSEIFDDQFSVERPDGSNFTLKIRSTKLEDSAMYFCAITGGLGQGMKGSYNSPLHFGNGTRLTVT.

The rearrangement links TRBV30 to TRBJ2-7, with D unclear. This CDR3 is 12 amino acids long. V dropped 3 bases and J dropped 4 bases, with 10 bases sitting between them. In germline, CDR1 is GTSNPN, CDR2 SVGIG (reference sequence). The chain's CDR3 is CAWSLFGYEQYF. CDR3 bases: TGTGCCTGGAGCCTCTTTGGTTACGAGCAGTACTTC.

The chain joins TRBV19 to TRBJ1-2; 9 bases are shared with TRBD1. The germline gives CDR1 LNHDA, CDR2 SQIVND (reference sequence). V was clipped by 8 bases and J by 6 bases; unmatched bases: 7. The CDR3 is 13 amino acids. The CDR3 spells CASLQGAYDGYTF. The CDR3 coding sequence is TGTGCCAGTTTACAGGGGGCCTACGATGGCTACACCTTC.

The genes are TRBV6-5 and TRBJ1-2; no clear D. V was shortened by 6 bases and J by 7 bases, with 15 bases between the two germline ends. The CDR3 totals 13 residues. From germline, CDR1 is MNHEY and CDR2 SVGAGI. In nucleotides, the CDR3 is TGTGCCAGCAGCCCCCGGCCCGGCGGTGGCTACACCTTC. Its protein is CASSPRPGGGYTF.

The rearrangement links TRBV19 to TRBJ1-2; no reliable D call. V was trimmed by 3 bases and J by 4 bases, leaving 6 bases between them. In germline, CDR1 is LNHDA, CDR2 SQIVND (reference sequence). CDR3 size: 12 residues. CDR3 coding DNA: TGTGCCAGTAGTATGAAGGCCTATGGCTACACCTTC. Its translation is CASSMKAYGYTF.

This sequence joins TRBV28 and TRBJ1-2; 7 bases are a match to TRBD1. The CDR3 covers 16 residues. The J segment lost 5 bases and the V segment lost 6 bases, leaving 15 bases of the junction unmatched. Germline CDR1 and CDR2: MDHEN and SYDVKM. CDR3 in DNA: TGTGCCAGCAGCTCCCGCTCGGGACAGCAGCCTTATGGCTACACCTTC. It codes for CASSSRSGQQPYGYTF.

The rearrangement uses TRBV5-6 and TRBJ2-7; D is uncertain. Trimming left V 2 bases short and J 1 base short, with 16 bases between. Germline V gene lookup returns CDR1 SGHDT and CDR2 YYEEEE. This CDR3 contains 16 residues. The DNA of the CDR3 is TGTGCCAGCAGCTTCGGCGCTCTGGCGGCGTCCTACGAGCAGTACTTC. Translation gives CASSFGALAASYEQYF. The full variable domain, with the rest looked up from reference TRBV5-6 and TRBJ2-7, is DAGVTQSPTHLIKTRGQQVTLRCSPKSGHDTVSWYQQALGQGPQFIFQYYEEEERQRGNFPDRFSGHQFPNYSSELNVNALLLGDSALYLCASSFGALAASYEQYFGPGTRLTVT.

The rearrangement joins TRBV11-2 to TRBJ1-1; D unresolved. The CDR3 totals 14 residues. V lost 3 bases to trimming and J lost 0 bases, with 8 bases between them. CDR1 is SGHAT, CDR2 FQNNGV, per germline. This chain's CDR3 is CASSFPRMNTEAFF. The CDR3 DNA sequence: TGTGCCAGCAGCTTCCCCAGAATGAACACTGAAGCTTTCTTT.